This T cell receptor (beta chain) derives from a study of B cell selection in AIRE deficiency. Original handling: Pooled conventional T cells gave approximately 100,000 patient and about 130,000 donor TCRbeta sequences. The method was immunoSEQ multiplex PCR; TCRdb's version includes in-frame clones alone and lacks a portion of them. V and J calls and clone size are copied from that table; D and trimming were computed from the DNA. The sample records roughly 25,000 clones, around 97% being singletons. Conventional CD4 T cells were sorted as CD4+CD127+ cells. General study findings and limits: Shared Treg sequences were biased toward short CDR3s with few non-templated nucleotide insertions. About 30.6% of healthy-shared Treg TCRbeta sequences appeared in patient Tconv cells. Tconv and Treg cells from AIRE-deficient patients resembled healthy donors in TCRBV usage, CDR3 length and diversity.

The CDR3 consists of 12 residues. Germline CDR1 reads KGHSH; CDR2 reads LQKENI. V shed 8 bases and J shed 5 bases, with 13 bases lying between them. On this clone: Its antigen remains unidentified.

The sequence was obtained from a human donor with AIRE deficiency. This chain links TRBV18 with TRBJ2-7; D is possibly TRBD1 or TRBD2 (6 bases each). Sequencing was carried out using conventional CD4+ T cells sorted from PBMCs. CDR3 region: CASKGGSDEQYF. The CDR3 nucleotides are TGTGCCAGCAAGGGGGGTTCGGACGAGCAGTACTTC. Combining the CDR3 with reference TRBV18 and TRBJ2-7 gives the whole variable domain NAGVMQNPRHLVRRRGQEARLRCSPMKGHSHVYWYRQLPEEGLKFMVYLQKENIIDESGMPKERFSAEFPKEGPSILRIQQVVRGDSAAYFCASKGGSDEQYFGPGTRLTVT.